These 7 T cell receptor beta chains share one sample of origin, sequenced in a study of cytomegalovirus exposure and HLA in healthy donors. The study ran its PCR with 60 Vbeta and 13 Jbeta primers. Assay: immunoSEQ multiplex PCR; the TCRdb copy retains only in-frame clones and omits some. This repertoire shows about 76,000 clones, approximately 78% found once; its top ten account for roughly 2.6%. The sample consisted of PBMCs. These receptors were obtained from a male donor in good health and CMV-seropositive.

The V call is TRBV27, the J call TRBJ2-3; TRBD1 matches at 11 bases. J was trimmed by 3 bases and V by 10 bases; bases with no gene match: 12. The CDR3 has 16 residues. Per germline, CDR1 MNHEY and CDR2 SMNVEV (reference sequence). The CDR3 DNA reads TGTGCCATCCCTGCGGGAGGACAGGGGGCTACAGATACGCAGTATTTT. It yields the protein CAIPAGGQGATDTQYF.

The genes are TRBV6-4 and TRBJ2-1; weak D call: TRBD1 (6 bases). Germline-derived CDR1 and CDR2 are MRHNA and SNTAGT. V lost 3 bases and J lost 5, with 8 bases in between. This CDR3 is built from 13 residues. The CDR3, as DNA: TGTGCCAGCAGTGAGGGGGCACACAATGAGCAGTTCTTC. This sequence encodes CASSEGAHNEQFF.

CDR3 DNA: TGCGCCAGCAGCTTTCAAGCGGGCCGCACAGATACGCAGTATTTT. Its protein is CASSFQAGRTDTQYF. This chain links TRBV5-1 with TRBJ2-3; tentative D call: TRBD2 (6 bases). This CDR3 comprises 15 residues. V lost 2 bases and J 1 base, leaving 11 bases between the germline ends. Germline V gene sequence: CDR1 SGHRS, CDR2 YFSETQ.

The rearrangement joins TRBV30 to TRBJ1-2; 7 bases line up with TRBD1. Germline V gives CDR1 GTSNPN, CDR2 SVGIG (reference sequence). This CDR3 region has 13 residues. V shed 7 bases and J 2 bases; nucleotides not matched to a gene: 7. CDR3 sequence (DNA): TGTGCCTACCACCGGGACAGAAACTATGGCTACACCTTC. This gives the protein CAYHRDRNYGYTF.

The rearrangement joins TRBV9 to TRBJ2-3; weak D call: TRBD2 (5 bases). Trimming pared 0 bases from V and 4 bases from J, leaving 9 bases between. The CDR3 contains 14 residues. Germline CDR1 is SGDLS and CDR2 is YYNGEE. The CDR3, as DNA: TGTGCCAGCAGCGTAGTAGACGGGGCAGATACGCAGTATTTT. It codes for CASSVVDGADTQYF.

The chain's CDR3 is CASSVGLSNTGELFF. In nucleotides, the CDR3 is TGTGCCAGTAGTGTGGGACTGTCTAACACCGGGGAGCTGTTTTTT. The rearrangement links TRBV19 to TRBJ2-2, with a tentative D call TRBD2 (6 bases). Germline values: CDR1 LNHDA, CDR2 SQIVND (reference sequence). The CDR3 contains 15 residues. V lost 5 bases and J 2 bases, leaving 12 bases between the germline ends.

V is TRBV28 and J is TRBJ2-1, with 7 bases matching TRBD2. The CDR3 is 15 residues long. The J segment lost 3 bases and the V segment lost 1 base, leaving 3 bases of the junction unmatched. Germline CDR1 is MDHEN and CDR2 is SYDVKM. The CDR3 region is CASSLSAGNYNEQFF. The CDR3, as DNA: TGTGCCAGCAGTTTATCAGCGGGAAACTACAATGAGCAGTTCTTC. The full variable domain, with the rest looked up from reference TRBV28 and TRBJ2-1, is DVKVTQSSRYLVKRTGEKVFLECVQDMDHENMFWYRQDPGLGLRLIYFSYDVKMKEKGDIPEGYSVSREKKERFSLILESASTNQTSMYLCASSLSAGNYNEQFFGPGTRLTVL.